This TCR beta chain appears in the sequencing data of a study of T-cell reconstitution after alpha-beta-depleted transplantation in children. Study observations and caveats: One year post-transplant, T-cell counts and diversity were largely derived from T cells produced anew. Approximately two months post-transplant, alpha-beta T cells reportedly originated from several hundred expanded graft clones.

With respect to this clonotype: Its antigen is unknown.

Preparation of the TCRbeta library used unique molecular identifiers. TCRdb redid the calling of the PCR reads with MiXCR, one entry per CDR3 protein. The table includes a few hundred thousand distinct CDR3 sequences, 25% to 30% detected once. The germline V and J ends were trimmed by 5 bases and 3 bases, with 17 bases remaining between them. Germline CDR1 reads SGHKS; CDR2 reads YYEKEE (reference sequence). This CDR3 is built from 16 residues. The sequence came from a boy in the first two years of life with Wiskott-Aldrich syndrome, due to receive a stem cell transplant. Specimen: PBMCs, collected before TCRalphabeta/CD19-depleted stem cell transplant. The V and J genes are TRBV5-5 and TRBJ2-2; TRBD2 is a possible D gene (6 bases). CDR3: CASRATRGGYTGELFF. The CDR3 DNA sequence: TGTGCCAGCAGGGCGACGAGGGGAGGTTACACCGGGGAGCTGTTTTTT.